The clone carrying this TCR beta chain was counted ten times or more. Its antigen is currently unknown. This CDR3 comprises 15 residues. The germline gives CDR1 KGHSH, CDR2 LQKENI. The junction had 5 bases not matched to a gene; V was cut back by 3 bases and J by 6 bases. This sample was included in a study of CD8 T cells in ankylosing spondylitis. The study's findings and limits: A TCR beta motif made of fewer than 10 highly homologous variants seemed typical of ankylosing spondylitis blood. From matched ankylosing spondylitis synovial fluid, disease-linked clones were reportedly recovered at significantly enriched levels. Researchers report that disease-linked clones proved CD8+ and relatively rare in peripheral blood. Certain motif variants had earlier appeared in reactive arthritis synovial fluid and blood.

Scientists made TCR beta libraries using quantitative 5'-RACE with molecular barcodes. One entry per CDR3 protein results from TCRdb running MiXCR on the 5' RACE reads. This table holds about 540,000 distinct CDR3 sequences, 9.5% to 15% found once. The chain carries TRBV18 and TRBJ2-3, with TRBD1 identical over 11 bases. The sequencing sample was made of blood, either unsorted or a sorted T cell fraction (not recorded which). This clonotype originated in a male donor with ankylosing spondylitis. The CDR3 nucleotides are TGTGCCAGCTCACCCGGACAGGGGGCAGAGGATACGCAGTATTTT. This gives the protein CASSPGQGAEDTQYF.